The 10 T cell receptor beta chains listed next were all sequenced from one sample in a study of T cell responses to AZD1222 COVID-19 vaccine. The protocol was immunoSEQ multiplex PCR, while the TCRdb copy is restricted to in-frame clones and leaves out a portion. The profile shows fewer than 200,000 clones, 85% to 90% of them singletons. This sample comprised peripheral blood, obtained 28 days after the second AZD1222 dose. These receptors originate from an adult who received the AZD1222 COVID-19 vaccine.

This clone was detected only once. The rearrangement links TRBV6-4 to TRBJ2-2; TRBD1 aligns across 9 bases. The length of the CDR3 is 15 residues. Trimming cost V 10 bases and J 3 bases; bases outside gene matches: 9. Per germline, CDR1 MRHNA and CDR2 SNTAGT. The CDR3 nucleotides read TGTGCCACTTCCCCGACAGGGGGGGACACCGGGGAGCTGTTTTTT. Translation gives CATSPTGGDTGELFF.

This chain uses TRBV30 with TRBJ2-3; 8 bases fit TRBD2. Germline V gives CDR1 GTSNPN, CDR2 SVGIG (reference sequence). CDR3 size: 16 residues. The V and J ends lost 0 bases and 6 bases, in that order; junction bases with no gene match: 11. CDR3 sequence: CAWSVQEAGAGDTQYF. CDR3 sequence (DNA): TGTGCCTGGAGTGTACAGGAAGCGGGGGCGGGGGATACGCAGTATTTT.

J is TRBJ1-5 and V is TRBV4-1; 7 nucleotides agree with TRBD1. Germline assignment: CDR1 MGHRA and CDR2 YSYEKL. V was pared by 3 bases and J by 6 bases, with 8 bases of the junction left unmatched. This CDR3 is built from 15 residues. The CDR3 sequence is CASSQAGTVGQPQHF. The CDR3 region has the DNA TGCGCCAGCAGCCAGGCCGGGACAGTGGGTCAGCCCCAGCATTTT.

This clone was recorded only once. The rearrangement links TRBV3-1 (or the pseudogene TRBV3-2) to TRBJ1-1; D might be TRBD1 (5 bases). The V end was cut by 3 bases, the J end by 5 bases, with 10 bases between. CDR1 is LGHDT, CDR2 YNNKEL, per germline (reference sequence). The CDR3 covers 13 residues. The CDR3 DNA reads as TGTGCCAGCAGCCAGGGGGGGAGGACTGAAGCTTTCTTT. This gives the protein CASSQGGRTEAFF.

Worth noting for this clone: One end of the junction is discordant with germline, which a read error may explain. This chain joins TRBV5-1 and TRBJ2-2, with D unresolved. The CDR3 length is 15 residues. CDR1 and CDR2 (germline): SGHRS, YFSETQ. CDR3 coding DNA: TGCGCCAGCTCAACGGCACGGCCAAACAACGGGGAGCTGTTTTTT. Its translation: CASSTARPNNGELFF.

This chain connects TRBV18 to TRBJ2-7; D gene ambiguous. CDR3 size: 11 residues. Germline lookup yields CDR1 KGHSH and CDR2 LQKENI. Trimming took 7 bases from V and 0 from J, leaving 4 bases between them. In nucleotides, the CDR3 is TGTGCCAGCTTCCCCTCCTACGAGCAGTACTTC. Amino acids: CASFPSYEQYF.

This clone was recorded a few times. This chain links TRBV16 with TRBJ1-1; the D gene is possibly TRBD1 (6 bases). The CDR3 contains 15 residues. In germline, CDR1 is KGHSY, CDR2 FQNENV. The V gene lost 5 bases and the J gene lost 5 bases, with 18 bases spanning the gap. CDR3 nucleotides: TGTGCCAGCAGCTCAGGAGGTCAGGGGTTTACTGAAGCTTTCTTT. Its translation is CASSSGGQGFTEAFF.

The rearrangement joins TRBV28 to TRBJ2-1; 13 nucleotides align to TRBD2. CDR1 and CDR2 from the germline V gene are MDHEN and SYDVKM. The CDR3 has 17 residues. With 5 bases clipped from V and 9 bases from J, the junction kept 13 bases outside the gene matches. CDR3 sequence (DNA): TGTGCCAGCAGTCCTCCCGGGACTAGCGGGGCATGGGGTGAGCAGTTCTTC. Protein product: CASSPPGTSGAWGEQFF.

The chain links TRBV27 to TRBJ1-5, with a weak D call TRBD1 (5 bases). This CDR3 has 15 residues. The germline CDR1 and CDR2 sequences are MNHEY and SMNVEV (reference sequence). Deletions cut 5 bases from V and 5 bases from J, with 16 bases between. Written as DNA, the CDR3 is TGTGCCAGCAGTCCCAAACGGAGGGGATATCAGCCCCAGCATTTT. Its protein is CASSPKRRGYQPQHF.

This chain joins TRBV4-3 and TRBJ2-3; possible D gene TRBD2, 6 bases. Germline-derived CDR1 and CDR2 are LGHNA and YSLEER. The V gene lost 4 bases and the J gene lost 2 bases, with 19 bases spanning the gap. CDR3 length: 17 residues. CDR3 bases: TGCGCCAGCAGCCGGGGCCCCGGAGGAGGGAACACAGATACGCAGTATTTT. It codes for CASSRGPGGGNTDTQYF.